These 12 T cell receptor beta chains were all obtained from the same sample, sequenced in a study of blood T cell repertoires in COVID-19 (dated by TCRdb to between 2020 and 2021). The method was the immunoSEQ multiplex PCR assay. Here the immuneACCESS table is served through TCRdb, limited to in-frame sequences with V and J called. Missing clones are a known gap in these copies; in checked studies unresolved V genes cover under half, and the rest lacks a known reason. This sample lists approximately 390,000 clones; roughly 86% were detected once. The leading ten clones occupy 2% to 2.5% of the sample. The sequenced sample consisted of PBMCs or T cells enriched from blood (not recorded which). Receptors were obtained from a woman aged 40 to 50 with acute COVID-19.

This clone was seen once. The chain joins TRBV5-6 to TRBJ2-2; 14 bases agree with TRBD2. The junction had 9 bases not matched to a gene; V was cut back by 4 bases and J by 7 bases. Germline CDR1 is SGHDT and CDR2 is YYEEEE. This CDR3 region has 17 residues. The CDR3 here is CASSRLAGGPFGGELFF. The CDR3 nucleotides read TGTGCCAGCAGCCGACTAGCGGGGGGGCCATTTGGCGGGGAGCTGTTTTTT.

The chain combines TRBV19 with TRBJ2-7; 8 bases match TRBD1. Unmatched junction bases numbered 4, after V lost 6 bases and J lost 6 bases. The CDR3 is made up of 12 amino acids. Germline V gives CDR1 LNHDA, CDR2 SQIVND (reference sequence). The CDR3 spells CASSLDRGEQYF. As DNA, the CDR3 is TGTGCCAGTAGCCTCGACAGGGGCGAGCAGTACTTC.

The chain links TRBV9 to TRBJ1-1, with D perhaps matching TRBD1 (6 bases). This CDR3 has 14 residues. The V gene's germline CDR1 is SGDLS and CDR2 YYNGEE. Trimming took 3 bases from V and 2 from J, leaving 11 bases between them. CDR3 in amino acids: CASSAGQLNTEAFF. The CDR3 DNA sequence: TGTGCCAGCAGCGCCGGACAGCTAAACACTGAAGCTTTCTTT.

The V call is TRBV11-2, the J call TRBJ2-7, with no clear D. The CDR3 runs to 13 residues. CDR1 SGHAT and CDR2 FQNNGV come from the germline V gene. V lost 1 base and J lost 2, with 6 bases in between. Written as DNA, the CDR3 is TGTGCCAGCAGCTTAGCGCTAACCTACGAGCAGTACTTC. This codes for CASSLALTYEQYF.

The chain uses TRBV5-4 and TRBJ1-3; 9 bases line up with TRBD1. Germline V gives CDR1 SGHNT, CDR2 YYREEE (reference sequence). This CDR3 has 15 residues. V dropped 4 bases and J dropped 4; count of bases not matched to a gene: 6. Here the CDR3 DNA reads TGTGCCAGCAGCACCGGGACAGGGAGGGGAAACACCATATATTTT. It yields the protein CASSTGTGRGNTIYF.

The V gene is TRBV24-1, the J gene TRBJ2-3, with D tentatively TRBD2 (5 bases). Germline V gene sequence: CDR1 KGHDR, CDR2 SFDVKD. V dropped 5 bases and J dropped 2 bases, with 13 bases sitting between them. The CDR3 has 15 amino acids. This CDR3 is CATSGGTGSTDTQYF. The CDR3 DNA reads as TGTGCCACCAGTGGCGGTACGGGGTCCACAGATACGCAGTATTTT.

The CDR3: CASSIANSGGLATQYF. The CDR3 nucleotides are TGTGCCAGCAGTATCGCGAATAGCGGGGGGCTGGCGACCCAGTACTTC. The chain links TRBV3-1 (or the pseudogene TRBV3-2) to TRBJ2-5, with 10 bases fitting TRBD2. V lost 6 bases to trimming and J lost 7 bases; unmatched junction nucleotides: 14. The CDR3 runs 16 residues. The germline gives CDR1 LGHDT, CDR2 YNNKEL (reference sequence).

The J gene is TRBJ2-3, the V gene TRBV24-1; D not resolved. Per germline, CDR1 KGHDR and CDR2 SFDVKD. The CDR3 is made up of 14 amino acids. Trimming took 5 bases from V and 1 from J, leaving 9 bases between them. The CDR3 coding sequence is TGTGCCACCAGTGGTATGGGCGGCACAGATACGCAGTATTTT. Amino acids: CATSGMGGTDTQYF.

This clone was found a few times. The chain employs TRBV29-1 and TRBJ1-2, with TRBD1 matching over 11 bases. V lost 3 bases to trimming and J lost 5 bases; unmatched junction nucleotides: 5. CDR3 length equals 14 residues. CDR1 SQVTM and CDR2 ANQGSEA come from the germline V gene. CDR3 DNA: TGCAGCGTTGATAGGACAGGGGGCCAGTATGGCTACACCTTC. Translating gives CSVDRTGGQYGYTF. Complete variable domain (other parts from reference TRBV29-1 and TRBJ1-2): SAVISQKPSRDICQRGTSLTIQCQVDSQVTMMFWYRQQPGQSLTLIATANQGSEATYESGFVIDKFPISRPNLTFSTLTVSNMSPEDSSIYLCSVDRTGGQYGYTFGSGTRLTVV.

The V gene is TRBV2, the J gene TRBJ2-3; perhaps TRBD1 as D (5 bases). This CDR3 is built from 14 residues. Trimming pared 2 bases from V and 2 bases from J, leaving 8 bases between. Germline loops: CDR1 SNHLY, CDR2 FYNNEI. The CDR3 loop reads CASSEYRHTDTQYF. CDR3 sequence (DNA): TGTGCCAGCAGTGAATACAGGCACACAGATACGCAGTATTTT.

The chain employs TRBV11-2 and TRBJ2-1; D unresolved. Germline CDR1 is SGHAT and CDR2 is FQNNGV. This CDR3 region has 14 residues. V lost 4 bases and J lost 7, with 14 bases in between. The CDR3, as DNA: TGTGCCAGCAGCTATAGTGACATTACGAATGAGCAGTTCTTC. This codes for CASSYSDITNEQFF.

The J gene is TRBJ1-5, the V gene TRBV18; TRBD1 matches 8 bases. J gave up 2 bases and V 3 bases, and 6 bases lay outside the gene matches. The CDR3 is 16 residues long. Germline V CDR1 and CDR2: KGHSH, LQKENI. In DNA, the CDR3 is TGTGCCAGCTCACCCTCCGGACAGGGTGGCAATCAGCCCCAGCATTTT. This sequence encodes CASSPSGQGGNQPQHF.